Below are 5 T cell receptor beta chains sequenced from a single sample in a study of T cell changes during pregnancy in multiple sclerosis. The method was immunoSEQ multiplex PCR; TCRdb's version includes in-frame clones alone and lacks a portion of them. The table has tens of thousands of clones, roughly nine tenths seen once. The sample here was CD8+ T cells from peripheral blood mononuclear cells, taken before pregnancy. These receptors all come from a female donor with multiple sclerosis, enrolled in a pregnancy study.

The CDR3 coding sequence is TGTGCCAGCACGGGAGGGCGGGAAACAGATACGCAGTATTTT. Its translation: CASTGGRETDTQYF. The chain has TRBV6-1 and TRBJ2-3; 8 bases match TRBD2. V lost 7 bases to trimming and J lost 3 bases; unmatched junction nucleotides: 6. Germline V gene lookup returns CDR1 MNHNS and CDR2 SASEGT. The CDR3 has 14 residues.

This rearrangement joins TRBV7-2 to TRBJ2-1; the match to TRBD2 covers 7 bases. V shed 5 bases and J 9 bases; nucleotides not matched to a gene: 10. CDR1 and CDR2 (germline): SGHTA, FQGNSA. This CDR3 has 14 amino acids. This CDR3 reads CASSPGRLPGEQFF. In nucleotides, the CDR3 is TGTGCCAGCAGCCCCGGGAGGCTTCCAGGTGAGCAGTTCTTC. The variable domain in full, with the rest retrieved from reference TRBV7-2 and TRBJ2-1, is GAGVSQSPSNKVTEKGKDVELRCDPISGHTALYWYRQSLGQGLEFLIYFQGNSAPDKSGLPSDRFSAERTGGSVSTLTIQRTQQEDSAVYLCASSPGRLPGEQFFGPGTRLTVL.

The chain is built from TRBV9 and TRBJ1-2; 7 bases align to TRBD1. The CDR3 is 16 amino acids. The germline CDR1 and CDR2 sequences are SGDLS and YYNGEE. Trimming cost V 3 bases and J 1 base; bases outside gene matches: 9. CDR3 bases: TGTGCCAGCAGCGCCCGGGGGACAGCAGATAACTATGGCTACACCTTC. Translated: CASSARGTADNYGYTF.

The V call is TRBV6-5, the J call TRBJ1-1, with a tentative D call TRBD1 (6 bases). This CDR3 region has 14 residues. Trimming removed 0 bases at V and 4 bases at J, with 9 bases between. The germline gives CDR1 MNHEY, CDR2 SVGAGI. CDR3 nucleotide sequence: TGTGCCAGCAGTTACTCCAGGGGAAGCACTGAAGCTTTCTTT. This gives the protein CASSYSRGSTEAFF.

This chain connects TRBV4-3 to TRBJ2-3, with TRBD2 matching over 12 bases. The germline CDR1 and CDR2 sequences are LGHNA and YSLEER. Trimming at V came to 3 bases and at J to 11 bases, leaving 15 bases not matched to a gene. The CDR3 runs 17 residues. CDR3 protein: CASSHQTVGLAGGMQYF. DNA of the CDR3: TGCGCCAGCAGCCATCAAACGGTCGGGCTAGCGGGGGGGATGCAGTATTTT.